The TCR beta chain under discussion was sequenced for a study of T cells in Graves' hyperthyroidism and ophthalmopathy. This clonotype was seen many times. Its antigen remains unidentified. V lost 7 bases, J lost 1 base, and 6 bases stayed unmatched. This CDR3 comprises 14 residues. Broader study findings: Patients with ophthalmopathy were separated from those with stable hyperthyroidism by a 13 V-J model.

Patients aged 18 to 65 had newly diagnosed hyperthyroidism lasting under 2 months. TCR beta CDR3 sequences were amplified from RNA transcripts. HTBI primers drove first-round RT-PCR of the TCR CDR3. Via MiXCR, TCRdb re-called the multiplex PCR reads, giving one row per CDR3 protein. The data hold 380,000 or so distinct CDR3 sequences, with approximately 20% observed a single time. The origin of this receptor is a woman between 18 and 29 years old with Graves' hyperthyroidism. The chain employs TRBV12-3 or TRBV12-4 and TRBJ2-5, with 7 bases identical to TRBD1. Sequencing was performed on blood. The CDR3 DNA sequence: TGTGCCAGCACTCTGGGACAGCCCCAAGAGACCCAGTACTTC. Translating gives CASTLGQPQETQYF.